This TCR beta chain derives from a study of CXCR3-negative and CXCR3-positive naive CD8 T cells. Each TRB cDNA library was prepared by 5' RACE (with UMI labels). TCRdb re-analyzed the 5' RACE reads; it lists each CDR3 protein once, without DNA. The sample totals 100,000 to 150,000 distinct CDR3 sequences. Comment on this clonotype: The antigen is not known.

CD45RO-CCR7+CD27+CD95- expression identified naive CD8+ T cells. Germline CDR1 SGHTA, CDR2 FQGTGA. The CDR3 totals 15 residues. Study findings and constraints: More hydrophobic TRB CDR3s occurred in CXCR3-positive than in CXCR3-negative naive cells. The study found comparably high diversity in both naive subsets and much lower diversity in memory CD8+ cells.

The TCR sequence derives from a human donor in good health. Some clones in this sample may be carry-over from other donors' samples. The chain is built from TRBV7-3 and TRBJ2-3; TCRdb calls TRBD1, which cannot be checked without DNA. Sequencing was performed on naive CXCR3- CD8+ T cells from blood. Subset: CD45RO-CCR7+CD27+CD95- naive CD8+ T cells lacking CXCR3 (TNR3-). CDR3 region: CASSPGGASTDTQYF.